This T cell receptor (beta chain) stems from a study of T and B cells in COVID-19 patients (TCRdb year 2020). With regard to the full study: In this study, adaptive immunity was profiled in COVID-19 patients who either had active infection or had recovered, using TRB and IGH repertoire sequencing of peripheral blood. A recovered cohort comprised 15 to 19 patients contributing roughly 21 samples, mostly after mild to moderate COVID-19 managed as outpatients. Comorbidities linked to unfavorable COVID-19 outcome were present in about 90% of the 20 patients in the active-infection cohort. As many as 9 follow-up blood samples were taken per patient, and some of the samples covered different disease stages within the same individual. The repository of TCR and BCR sequences included some 69 time points from about 40 patients, and more than 8.3 million TCR sequences were analysed. The recovered cohort had a median age of about 34 years, compared with around 67 years in the active-infection cohort. Repertoire analyses used an age-matched reference group of 40 or so healthy donors who were negative for COVID-19 antibodies as the comparison. A couple of patients belonged to both the recovered and active cohorts because samples were available from active disease and after recovery. Of the approximately 21 patients in the active-infection cohort, some eleven were critically ill and needed mechanical ventilation or ECMO.

CDR1 and CDR2 are drawn from the germline V gene (reference sequence): SEHNR, FQNEAQ. Measured from the cysteine to the phenylalanine, the CDR3 is 12 residues long. The retained sequence is limited to the CDR3, 36 bases, with the frame set at the first base. V loses 3 bases of germline sequence and J loses 5 bases, and the interval between the two ends is 8 bases. General study outcomes and caveats: TRB repertoires were found to be highly clonal in active COVID-19, whereas diversity and richness at recovery were found to rise above healthy donor levels. Specific T cell subsets (CD4+/Treg/CD8+) and sorted SARS-CoV-2-responsive or tetramer+ T cells had not yet been sequenced, with those experiments still ongoing. Blood samples from mildly ill patients during symptoms and early samples from severe cases were scarce. The reported TCR clusters were said to need prospective validation before any clinical use. The cohort was considered too small to assess HLA contributions to COVID-19 susceptibility or severity. Patients with COVID-19 were reported to show strongly skewed TRBV/TRBJ gene usage. A total of about 2,000 TCR clusters were exclusive to the recovered cohort, and about 31 of those clusters were low-pGen clusters.

TCRdb shows the sequencer as Illumina MiSeq. TRB rearrangements were amplified by multiplex PCR with BIOMED2 TRB-A/B primer pools. Illumina-compatible adapters and 7-nucleotide sample barcodes were added to the amplicons in two consecutive PCRs. Phusion HS II polymerase was used for all library PCRs. The amplicons were purified from gel with the NucleoSpin Gel and PCR Clean-up kit, measured on Qubit, and combined at roughly 4 nM. Before Illumina next-generation sequencing, the quality of the amplicon pool was assessed on an Agilent 2100 Bioanalyzer. Per the authors' processing: Annotation of TRB rearrangements was done in MiXCR 3.0.8 with the default MiXCR reference library. Non-productive reads and sequences with fewer than 2 reads were removed, and each unique CDR3 nucleotide sequence was counted as one clone. R 3.5.1 was used to calculate clonality, diversity, richness and V-J gene usage. GLIPH2 was used to cluster TCRs based on CDR3 similarity, and OLGA was used to calculate the generation probabilities. GLIPH2 clusters were kept only when the clusters contained at least four unique TCR clonotypes present in at least three individuals. The public reads were reanalyzed by TCRdb: fastp trimming at Q25, MiXCR alignment, in-frame beta chains only. Rows merge per CDR3 protein into single entries with the most common DNA and genes. The authors' filters were not applied to this entry. The table for this sample lists approximately 18,000 distinct CDR3 sequences; under 30% of them were counted only once. The ten largest account for 4% to 5% of the sample.

A few counts support this clonotype. Its antigen remains unidentified. Base-call qualities are not available, and no considerably larger clone is one nucleotide away. Genomic DNA extracted from blood was used in amounts of roughly 220-500 ng for amplification of TRB repertoires. The chain links TRBV7-9 with TRBJ2-7, with the D segment identity uncertain. The sample consisted of blood. This clonotype was sampled from a human donor who had recovered from COVID-19. The CDR3 region has the sequence CASSFLAHEQYF. The nucleotide sequence is given as TGTGCCAGCAGCTTTCTCGCGCACGAGCAGTACTTC.